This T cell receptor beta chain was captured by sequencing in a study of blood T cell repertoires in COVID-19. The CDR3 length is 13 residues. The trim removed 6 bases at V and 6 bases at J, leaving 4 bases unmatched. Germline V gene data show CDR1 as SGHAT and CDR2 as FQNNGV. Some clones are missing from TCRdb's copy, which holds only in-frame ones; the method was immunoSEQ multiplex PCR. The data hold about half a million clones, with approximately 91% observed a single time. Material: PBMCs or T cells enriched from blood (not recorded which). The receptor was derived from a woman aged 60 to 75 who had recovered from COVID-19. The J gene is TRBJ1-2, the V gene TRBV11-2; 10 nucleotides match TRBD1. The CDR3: CASSFDRGHGYTF. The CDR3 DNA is TGTGCCAGCAGTTTCGACAGGGGGCATGGCTACACCTTC. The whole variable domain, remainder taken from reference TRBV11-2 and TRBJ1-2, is EAGVAQSPRYKIIEKRQSVAFWCNPISGHATLYWYQQILGQGPKLLIQFQNNGVVDDSQLPKDRFSAERLKGVDSTLKIQPAKLEDSAVYLCASSFDRGHGYTFGSGTRLTVV.